This T cell receptor beta chain was recovered during a study of T cells in Graves' hyperthyroidism and ophthalmopathy. Overall study: The blood sample was taken at first diagnosis, before treatment began.

CDR3 size: 15 residues. CDR1 and CDR2 from the germline V gene are PRHDT and FYEKMQ (reference sequence). After removal of 3 bases from V and 5 bases from J, the junction contained 4 bases not matched to a gene. This clonotype showed up many times. Fresh peripheral blood, about 10 ml of it, supplied the PBMCs. Amplification of TCR beta CDR3 regions was performed using RNA transcripts as template. Primed by the HTBI set, a first-round RT-PCR was run on the TCR CDR3. TCRdb fed the multiplex PCR reads into MiXCR, producing one record per CDR3 protein. The profile shows 300,000 to 450,000 distinct CDR3 sequences, 13% to 15% of them singletons.

The rearrangement joins TRBV13 to TRBJ1-4; 9 bases match TRBD1. This TCR derives from a woman younger than 45 with Graves' ophthalmopathy. The specimen was blood. The CDR3 DNA reads as TGTGCCAGCAGCTTGGGGACAGGGACAAATGAAAAACTGTTTTTT. The encoded protein is CASSLGTGTNEKLFF. Using reference TRBV13 and TRBJ1-4 for the parts outside the CDR3, the full variable domain is AAGVIQSPRHLIKEKRETATLKCYPIPRHDTVYWYQQGPGQDPQFLISFYEKMQSDKGSIPDRFSAQQFSDYHSELNMSSLELGDSALYFCASSLGTGTNEKLFFGSGTQLSVL.